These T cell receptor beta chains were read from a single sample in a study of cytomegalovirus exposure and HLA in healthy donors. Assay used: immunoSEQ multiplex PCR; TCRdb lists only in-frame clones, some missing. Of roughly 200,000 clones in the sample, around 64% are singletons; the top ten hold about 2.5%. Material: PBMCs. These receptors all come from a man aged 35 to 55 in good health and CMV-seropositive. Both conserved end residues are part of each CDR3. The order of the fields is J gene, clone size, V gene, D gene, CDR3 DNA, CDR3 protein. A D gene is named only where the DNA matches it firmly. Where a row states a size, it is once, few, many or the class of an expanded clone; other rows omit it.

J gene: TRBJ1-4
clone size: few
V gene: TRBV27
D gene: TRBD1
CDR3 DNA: TGTGCCAGCAGCCGGACAGGGGGGCATGAAAAACTGTTTTTT
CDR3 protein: CASSRTGGHEKLFF

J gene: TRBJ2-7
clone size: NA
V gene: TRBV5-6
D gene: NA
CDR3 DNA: TGTGCCAGCAGCTTGGGGGCAGGGGCGTGGGAGCAGTACTTC
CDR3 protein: CASSLGAGAWEQYF

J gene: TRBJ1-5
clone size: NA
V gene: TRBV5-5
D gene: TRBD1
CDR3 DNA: TGTGCCAGCAGCCAAGGGACAGCGAGCAATCAGCCCCAGCATTTT
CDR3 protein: CASSQGTASNQPQHF

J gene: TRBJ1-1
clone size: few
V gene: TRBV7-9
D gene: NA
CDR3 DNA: TGTGCCAGCAGCTTAGCGCTGCCAAACGAGGCTGAAGCTTTCTTT
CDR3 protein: CASSLALPNEAEAFF

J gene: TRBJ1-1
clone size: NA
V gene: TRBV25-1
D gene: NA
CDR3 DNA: TGTGCCAGCAGTGGATCAGTGAACACTGAAGCTTTCTTT
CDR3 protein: CASSGSVNTEAFF

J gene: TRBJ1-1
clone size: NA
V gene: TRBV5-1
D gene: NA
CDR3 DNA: TGCGCCAGCAGCTTGGGCGGGGACACTGAAGCTTTCTTT
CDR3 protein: CASSLGGDTEAFF

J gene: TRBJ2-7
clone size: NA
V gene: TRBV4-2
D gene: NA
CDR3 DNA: TGTGCCAGCAGCCAAGGATCTGCCGCCGGGTACGAGCAGTACTTC
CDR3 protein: CASSQGSAAGYEQYF

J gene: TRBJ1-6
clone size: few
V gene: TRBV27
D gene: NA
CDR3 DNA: TGTGTCAGCAGCACCACACAGGGCCTTTCACCCCTCCACTTT
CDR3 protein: CVSSTTQGLSPLHF

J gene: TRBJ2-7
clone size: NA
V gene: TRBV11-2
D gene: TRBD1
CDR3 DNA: TGTGCCAGCAGCTCCCGACAGGGATCCCGGAGCGAGCAGTACTTC
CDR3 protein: CASSSRQGSRSEQYF

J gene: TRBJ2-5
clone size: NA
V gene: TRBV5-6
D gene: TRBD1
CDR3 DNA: TGTGCCAGCAGCCAACGAGGGACAGGGGGCCAAGAGACCCAGTACTTC
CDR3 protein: CASSQRGTGGQETQYF

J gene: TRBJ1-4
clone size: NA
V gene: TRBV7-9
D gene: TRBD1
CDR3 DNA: TGTGCCAGCAGCTTGGGACAGAGGAATGAAAAACTGTTTTTT
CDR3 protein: CASSLGQRNEKLFF

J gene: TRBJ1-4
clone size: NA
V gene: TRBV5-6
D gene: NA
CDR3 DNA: TGTGCCAGCAGCTTGGTAGGGGAAGATGAAAAACTGTTTTTT
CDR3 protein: CASSLVGEDEKLFF

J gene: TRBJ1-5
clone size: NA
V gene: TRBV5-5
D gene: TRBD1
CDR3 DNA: TGTGCCAGCAGCGCGCCAGGGACAGGGGGAAGGATCGGGGGCAATCAGCCCCAGCATTTT
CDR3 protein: CASSAPGTGGRIGGNQPQHF

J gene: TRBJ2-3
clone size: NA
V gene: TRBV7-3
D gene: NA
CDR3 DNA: TGTGCCAGCAGCTCTCCACCCTCCAGGTACCCAGATACGCAGTATTTT
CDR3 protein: CASSSPPSRYPDTQYF

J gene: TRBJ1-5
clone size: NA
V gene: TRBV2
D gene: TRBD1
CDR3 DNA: TGTGCCAGCTGTAAGGACAGGTCCATCCCAAATCAGCCCCAGCATTTT
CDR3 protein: CASCKDRSIPNQPQHF

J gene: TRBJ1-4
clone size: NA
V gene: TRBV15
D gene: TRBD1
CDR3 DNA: TGTGCCACCAGCACGGGACAGCCAGATGGAAAACTGTTTTTT
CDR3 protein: CATSTGQPDGKLFF

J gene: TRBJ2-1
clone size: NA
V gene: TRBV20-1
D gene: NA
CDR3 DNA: TGCAGTGCTAGAGATAGAAATGAGCAGTTCTTC
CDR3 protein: CSARDRNEQFF

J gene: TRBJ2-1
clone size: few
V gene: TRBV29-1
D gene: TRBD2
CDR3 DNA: TGCAGCGTTGTATCACTAGCGGGGGTCAATGAGCAGTTCTTC
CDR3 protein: CSVVSLAGVNEQFF

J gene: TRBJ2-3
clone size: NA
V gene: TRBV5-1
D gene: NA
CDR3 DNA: TGCGCCACCCGGCCCCAGTGGGGGGCAGATACGCAGTATTTT
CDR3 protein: CATRPQWGADTQYF

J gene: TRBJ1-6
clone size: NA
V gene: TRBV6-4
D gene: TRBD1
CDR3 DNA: TGTGCCAGCAGTCCGGGACAGTATTCACCCCTCCACTTT
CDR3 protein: CASSPGQYSPLHF

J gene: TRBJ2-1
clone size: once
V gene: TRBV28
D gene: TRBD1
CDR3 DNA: TGTGCCAGCAGTTTCCCGACAGGGTCAAATGAGCAGTTCTTC
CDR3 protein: CASSFPTGSNEQFF

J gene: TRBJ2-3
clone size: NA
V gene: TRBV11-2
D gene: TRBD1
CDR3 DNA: TGTGCCAGCAGCCGAGGACAGGCCGCATTTACAGATACGCAGTATTTT
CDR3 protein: CASSRGQAAFTDTQYF

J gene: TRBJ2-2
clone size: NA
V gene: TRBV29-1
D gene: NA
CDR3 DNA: TGCAGCGTTCAGGGGACGAACACCGGGGAGCTGTTTTTT
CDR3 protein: CSVQGTNTGELFF

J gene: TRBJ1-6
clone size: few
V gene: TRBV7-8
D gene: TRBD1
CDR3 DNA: TGTGCCAGCAGCTCTAAGCAGGGGGTTGGGAATTCACCCCTCCACTTT
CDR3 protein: CASSSKQGVGNSPLHF

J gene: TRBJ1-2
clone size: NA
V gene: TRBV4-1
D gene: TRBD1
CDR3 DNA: TGCGCCAGCAGCCAAGGTCCCACGGGACAGGGAGACTATGGCTACACCTTC
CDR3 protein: CASSQGPTGQGDYGYTF

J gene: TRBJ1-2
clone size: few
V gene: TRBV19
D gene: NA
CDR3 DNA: TGTGCCACGGGCCGGGGGATATATGGCTACACCTTC
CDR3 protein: CATGRGIYGYTF

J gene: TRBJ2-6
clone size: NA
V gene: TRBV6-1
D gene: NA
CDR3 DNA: TGTGCCAGTGGGGGCCTCTCTGGGGCCAACGTCCTGACTTTC
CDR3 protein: CASGGLSGANVLTF

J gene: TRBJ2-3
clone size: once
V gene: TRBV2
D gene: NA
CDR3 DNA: TGTGCCACAGCAACAGGATGGACCCAAGAGTATACGCAGTATTTT
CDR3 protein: CATATGWTQEYTQYF

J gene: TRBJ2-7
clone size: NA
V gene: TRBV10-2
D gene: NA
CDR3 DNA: TGCGCCAGCGGATTTAGCGGAGTCTACGAGCAGTACTTC
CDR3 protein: CASGFSGVYEQYF

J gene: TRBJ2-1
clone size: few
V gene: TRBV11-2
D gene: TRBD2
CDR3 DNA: TGTGCCAGCAGCCTCAGCGGGGGGGCGGGGAATGAGCAGTTCTTC
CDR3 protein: CASSLSGGAGNEQFF

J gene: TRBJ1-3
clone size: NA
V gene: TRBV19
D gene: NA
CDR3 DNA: TGTGCCAGTGCGAGACAGAGGACGGGTGGAAACACCATATATTTT
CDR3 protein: CASARQRTGGNTIYF

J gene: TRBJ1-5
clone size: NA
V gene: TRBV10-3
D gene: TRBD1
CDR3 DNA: TGTGCCATCGGCGGGACAGCCGATCCCAATCAGCCCCAGCATTTT
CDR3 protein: CAIGGTADPNQPQHF

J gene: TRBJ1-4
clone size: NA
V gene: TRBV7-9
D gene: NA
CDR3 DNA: TGTGCCAGCGGTCGGGGTTCTGCAACTAATGAAAAACTGTTTTTT
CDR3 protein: CASGRGSATNEKLFF

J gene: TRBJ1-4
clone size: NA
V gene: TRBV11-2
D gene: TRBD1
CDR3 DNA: TGTGCCAGCAGCTCTTTTGGGGGACAGGGGGGCGAAAAACTGTTTTTT
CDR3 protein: CASSSFGGQGGEKLFF

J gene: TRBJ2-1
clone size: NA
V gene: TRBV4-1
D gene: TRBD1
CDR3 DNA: TGCGCCAGCAGCCAAGAAGGGACAGTCAATGAGCAGTTCTTC
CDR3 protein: CASSQEGTVNEQFF

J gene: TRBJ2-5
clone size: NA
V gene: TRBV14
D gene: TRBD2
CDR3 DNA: TGTGCCAGCAGCCGGGGGGGTACCCAAGAGACCCAGTACTTC
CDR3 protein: CASSRGGTQETQYF

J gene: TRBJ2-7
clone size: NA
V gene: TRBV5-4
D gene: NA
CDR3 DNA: TGTGCCAGCAGCCCCCCGGACAGTTACGGGATCGAGCAGTACTTC
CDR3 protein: CASSPPDSYGIEQYF

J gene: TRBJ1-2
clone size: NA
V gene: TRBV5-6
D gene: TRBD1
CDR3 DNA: TGTGCCAGCAGCCACGCAGGGGGTTATAACTATGGCTACACCTTC
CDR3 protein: CASSHAGGYNYGYTF

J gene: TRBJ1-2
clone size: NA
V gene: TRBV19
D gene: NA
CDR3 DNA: TGTGCCAGTAGTGACCCCCCATCGTTAGGTCCGGGCTATGGCTACACCTTC
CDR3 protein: CASSDPPSLGPGYGYTF

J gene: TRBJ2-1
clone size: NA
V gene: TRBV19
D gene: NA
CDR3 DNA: TGTGCCAGTGAAGGAGGTGGTGAGCAGTTCTTC
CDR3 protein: CASEGGGEQFF

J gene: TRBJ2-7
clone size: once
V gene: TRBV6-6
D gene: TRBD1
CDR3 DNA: TGTGCCAGCAGTTCCCCGGGACAGGGGCACTACGAGCAGTACTTC
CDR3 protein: CASSSPGQGHYEQYF

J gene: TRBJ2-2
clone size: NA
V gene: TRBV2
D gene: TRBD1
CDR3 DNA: TGTGCCAGCAGACCCCGGACAGGGCCCACCGGGGAGCTGTTTTTT
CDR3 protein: CASRPRTGPTGELFF

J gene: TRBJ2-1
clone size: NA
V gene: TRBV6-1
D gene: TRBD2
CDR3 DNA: TGTGCCAGCAGCCCGCTAGCGGGGAGCTACAATGAGCAGTTCTTC
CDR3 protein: CASSPLAGSYNEQFF

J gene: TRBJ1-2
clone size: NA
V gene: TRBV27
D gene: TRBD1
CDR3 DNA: TGTGCCAGCAGACTGGGACAGGCCCTCGGGGACTATGGCTACACCTTC
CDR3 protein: CASRLGQALGDYGYTF

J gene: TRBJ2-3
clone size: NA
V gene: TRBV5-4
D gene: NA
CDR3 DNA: TGTGCCAGCAGCTTGGGGGGCAGCTACCAAGATACGCAGTATTTT
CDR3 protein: CASSLGGSYQDTQYF

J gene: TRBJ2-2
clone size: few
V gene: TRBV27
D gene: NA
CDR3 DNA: TGTGCCAGCAGTTGGGCAGGTGGGAACACCGGGGAGCTGTTTTTT
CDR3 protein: CASSWAGGNTGELFF

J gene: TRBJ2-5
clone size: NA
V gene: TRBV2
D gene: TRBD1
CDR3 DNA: TGTGCCAGCAGGTGGACAGGGAACGAGTATGAAACCCAGTACTTC
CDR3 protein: CASRWTGNEYETQYF

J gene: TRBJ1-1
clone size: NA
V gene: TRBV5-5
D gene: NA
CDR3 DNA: TGTGCCAGCACCCGACTTACAAACACTGAAGCTTTCTTT
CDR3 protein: CASTRLTNTEAFF